This T cell receptor beta chain was obtained from a study of CD8+CD57+ T cells in acquired aplastic anemia. Study context: Each DNA sample taken from sorted CD4+ and CD8+ cells came to about 3 ug on average.

Those patients picked for sequencing had displayed CD8+CD57+ cell expansion on flow cytometry. There are many counts of this clonotype. Per germline, CDR1 LNHDA and CDR2 SQIVND (reference sequence). Trimming removed 5 bases from V and 1 base from J, with 11 bases in between. This CDR3 region has 14 residues. Genomic DNA served as template for TCR beta VDJ and CDR3 profiling. TCRdb fed the reads into MiXCR, producing one record per CDR3 protein. In the table there are roughly 170,000 distinct CDR3 sequences, nearly 50% of which are singletons. This receptor was obtained from a human donor with aplastic anemia. The J gene is TRBJ1-1, the V gene TRBV19, with D unresolved. Specimen: sorted CD4+, CD8+, or CD8+CD57+ T cells (not recorded which) from PBMCs. The CDR3 reads CASSPLGWNTEAFF. CDR3 nucleotide sequence: TGTGCCAGTAGTCCCCTAGGTTGGAACACTGAAGCTTTCTTT.